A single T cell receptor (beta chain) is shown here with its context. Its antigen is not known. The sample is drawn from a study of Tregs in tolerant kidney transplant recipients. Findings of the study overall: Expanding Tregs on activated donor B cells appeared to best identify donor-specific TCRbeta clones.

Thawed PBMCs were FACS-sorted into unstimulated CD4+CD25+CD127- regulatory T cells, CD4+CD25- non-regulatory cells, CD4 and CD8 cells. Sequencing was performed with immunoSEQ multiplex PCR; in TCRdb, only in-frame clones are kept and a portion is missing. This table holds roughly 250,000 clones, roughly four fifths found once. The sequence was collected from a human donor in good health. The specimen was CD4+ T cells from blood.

DNA of the CDR3: TGTGCCAGCAGTGCCCCGGGGGTACTAGCGGGAGTAAAAGAGCAGTTCTTC. Amino acid sequence: CASSAPGVLAGVKEQFF. The chain combines TRBV6-1 with TRBJ2-1; 11 bases line up with TRBD2. CDR3 length equals 17 residues. V lost 4 bases and J lost 10; bases outside the gene matches: 15. The germline CDR1 and CDR2 sequences are MNHNS and SASEGT.